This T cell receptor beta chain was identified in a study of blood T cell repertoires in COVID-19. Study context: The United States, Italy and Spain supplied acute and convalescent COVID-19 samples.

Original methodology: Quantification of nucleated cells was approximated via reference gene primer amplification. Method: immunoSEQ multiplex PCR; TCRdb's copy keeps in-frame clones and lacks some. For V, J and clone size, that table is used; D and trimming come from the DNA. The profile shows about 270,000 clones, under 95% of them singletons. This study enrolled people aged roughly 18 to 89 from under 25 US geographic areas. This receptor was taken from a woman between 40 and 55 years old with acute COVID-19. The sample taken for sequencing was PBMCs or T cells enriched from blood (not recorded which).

CDR3 loop: CASSLGQGGLAAPYEQYF. Written as DNA, the CDR3 is TGTGCCAGCAGCTTGGGACAGGGGGGCCTAGCGGCCCCCTACGAGCAGTACTTC. The rearrangement links TRBV5-4 to TRBJ2-7, with 9 bases lining up with TRBD1. This CDR3 spans 18 amino acids. Germline loops: CDR1 SGHNT, CDR2 YYREEE (reference sequence). The V gene end was trimmed by 0 bases and the J gene end by 2 bases; junction bases not matched to a gene: 12.